Below, 25 T cell receptor beta chains from the same sample are listed, as sequenced in a study of T cell changes during pregnancy in multiple sclerosis. TCRdb's copy holds only in-frame clones and misses some; the assay was immunoSEQ multiplex PCR. The sample includes approximately 90,000 clones, 91% seen only once; the top ten take around 1.7%. Sequencing was performed on peripheral blood, taken after pregnancy. The source is a female donor in good health, enrolled as a control in a pregnancy study.

This rearrangement joins TRBV4-3 to TRBJ2-1; TRBD1 matches 8 bases. The V gene's germline CDR1 is LGHNA and CDR2 YSLEER. The CDR3 extends over 16 amino acids. Trimming at V came to 3 bases and at J to 9 bases, leaving 13 bases not matched to a gene. Here the CDR3 reads CASSQDAATGASEQFF. The CDR3 nucleotides are TGCGCCAGCAGCCAGGACGCGGCGACAGGGGCCAGTGAGCAGTTCTTC.

The J gene is TRBJ1-4, the V gene TRBV19; D uncertain. The CDR3 spans 15 residues. Looked up from germline, CDR1 is LNHDA and CDR2 is SQIVND (reference sequence). With 0 bases removed from V and 8 bases from J, the gap between germline ends came to 13 bases. CDR3 region: CASSIDLRFGEKLFF. CDR3 nucleotide sequence: TGTGCCAGTAGTATAGATCTTAGGTTCGGGGAAAAACTGTTTTTT.

CDR3 sequence reads: CASSVVLAGGTCVWEQYF. The DNA of the CDR3 is TGTGCCAGCAGCGTAGTTCTAGCGGGGGGAACGTGTGTGTGGGAGCAGTACTTC. The chain uses TRBV9 and TRBJ2-7, with 11 bases fitting TRBD2. V was clipped by 0 bases and J by 7 bases; unmatched bases: 15. The CDR3 spans 18 residues. Germline V gene sequence: CDR1 SGDLS, CDR2 YYNGEE.

Regarding this clone: This CDR3 is also generated by other DNA sequences in the sample. This chain joins TRBV27 and TRBJ1-1, with D perhaps matching TRBD1 (6 bases). V was clipped by 6 bases and J by 2 bases, with 13 bases between them. CDR1 and CDR2 (germline): MNHEY, SMNVEV (reference sequence). This CDR3 comprises 14 residues. The CDR3 protein is CASSLNRVNTEAFF. Written as DNA, the CDR3 is TGTGCCAGCAGCCTGAACAGGGTCAACACTGAAGCTTTCTTT.

The V and J genes are TRBV18 and TRBJ1-1; perhaps TRBD1 as D (6 bases). Trimming removed 6 bases at V and 1 base at J, with 9 bases between. The CDR3 contains 13 residues. Germline V gene data show CDR1 as KGHSH and CDR2 as LQKENI. The CDR3 DNA follows: TGTGCCAGCTCGGGGGGGCAGAACACTGAAGCTTTCTTT. It translates to CASSGGQNTEAFF.

The chain joins TRBV7-2 to TRBJ2-1; D might be TRBD1 (7 bases). Trimming removed 5 bases at V and 4 bases at J, with 12 bases between. CDR3 length equals 14 residues. Germline CDR1 and CDR2: SGHTA and FQGNSA. CDR3 sequence reads: CASSTPGGYNEQFF. The CDR3 nucleotides read TGTGCCAGCAGCACCCCAGGGGGGTACAATGAGCAGTTCTTC.

This sequence joins TRBV7-3 and TRBJ1-1, with TRBD1 identical over 7 bases. CDR3 length equals 13 residues. Germline V lookup: CDR1 SGHTA, CDR2 FQGTGA. V shed 6 bases, J shed 1 base, and the junction held 2 bases outside the gene matches. The CDR3 DNA is TGTGCCAGCAGGACAGGGCCGAACACTGAAGCTTTCTTT. It specifies CASRTGPNTEAFF.

This clone has a handful of counts. The gene calls are TRBV6-1 and TRBJ1-1; unclear D gene. This CDR3 region has 13 residues. Germline V gene data show CDR1 as MNHNS and CDR2 as SASEGT. Trimming cost V 1 base and J 7 bases, with 10 bases left between them. The CDR3, as DNA: TGTGCCAGCAGTGAAGGCGTAGACTTTGAAGCTTTCTTT. It yields the protein CASSEGVDFEAFF.

The genes are TRBV4-1 and TRBJ2-7, with D uncertain. Germline V gene lookup returns CDR1 MGHRA and CDR2 YSYEKL. The germline V and J ends were trimmed by 1 base and 3 bases, with 13 bases remaining between them. The CDR3 has 15 amino acids. This chain's CDR3 is CASSQGYSGNYEQYF. The CDR3 region has the DNA TGCGCCAGCAGCCAAGGATATTCTGGCAACTACGAGCAGTACTTC.

The genes are TRBV4-1 and TRBJ2-3; a weak D match, TRBD1 (5 bases). The CDR3 spans 15 residues. Trimming left V 4 bases short and J 2 bases short, with 13 bases between. Germline CDR1 reads MGHRA; CDR2 reads YSYEKL. This CDR3 reads CASSRGWQNTDTQYF. The CDR3 DNA reads TGCGCCAGCAGCCGGGGCTGGCAAAACACAGATACGCAGTATTTT.

The V call is TRBV12-5, the J call TRBJ2-5; 7 nucleotides line up with TRBD1. CDR1 and CDR2 from the germline V gene are LGHNT and FRNRAP. Trimming took 2 bases from V and 5 from J; bases not matched to a gene: 2. This CDR3 has 13 residues. The CDR3 DNA sequence: TGTGCTAGTGGTTTGACAGGGGTGGAGACCCAGTACTTC. Its translation: CASGLTGVETQYF.

V gene TRBV14 combines with J gene TRBJ1-2; 11 nucleotides line up with TRBD1. CDR3 size: 15 residues. J lost 7 bases, V lost 0 bases, and 4 bases had no gene match. Per the germline V gene, CDR1 is SGHDN and CDR2 is FVKESK. The CDR3 coding sequence is TGTGCCAGCAGCCAAGAAAGGACAGGGGGCTTTGGCTACACCTTC. Its translation is CASSQERTGGFGYTF.

The chain joins TRBV7-6 to TRBJ1-6; perhaps TRBD1 as D (6 bases). The germline V and J ends were trimmed by 0 bases and 10 bases, with 19 bases remaining between them. Germline V gene lookup returns CDR1 SGHVS and CDR2 FNYEAQ. This CDR3 contains 17 residues. The DNA of the CDR3 is TGTGCCAGCAGCTTAGCCGAAACCGGGACACCCGACTCACCCCTCCACTTT. Translated, it gives CASSLAETGTPDSPLHF. The whole variable domain, filled in from reference TRBV7-6 and TRBJ1-6, reads GAGVSQSPRYKVTKRGQDVALRCDPISGHVSLYWYRQALGQGPEFLTYFNYEAQQDKSGLPNDRFSAERPEGSISTLTIQRTEQRDSAMYRCASSLAETGTPDSPLHFGNGTRLTVT.

The chain combines TRBV7-8 with TRBJ2-1; tentatively, D is TRBD1 (5 bases). There are 13 residues in the CDR3. Per the germline V gene, CDR1 is SGHVS and CDR2 is FQNEAQ. Trimming shortened V by 5 bases and J by 4 bases, and 9 bases separated the two germline ends. CDR3 sequence (DNA): TGTGCCAGCAGCCCGGACACTTACAATGAGCAGTTCTTC. Its translation: CASSPDTYNEQFF.

The chain uses TRBV7-9 and TRBJ2-7; a possible D gene is TRBD1 (5 bases). The CDR3 spans 13 residues. Trimming cost V 2 bases and J 7 bases, with 12 bases left between them. Germline V gene sequence: CDR1 SEHNR, CDR2 FQNEAQ (reference sequence). CDR3 DNA: TGTGCCAGCAGCTTAATCCCCCAGGGTGAGCAGTACTTC. This sequence encodes CASSLIPQGEQYF.

The rearrangement joins TRBV7-9 to TRBJ2-7; maybe TRBD2 (5 bases). V was cut by 5 bases and J by 5 bases, with 16 bases left in between. Germline CDR1 SEHNR, CDR2 FQNEAQ (reference sequence). The CDR3 spans 14 residues. For the CDR3, the DNA is TGTGCCAGCAGCCGGCCATCGGGGAGCAACGAGCAGTACTTC. This sequence encodes CASSRPSGSNEQYF.

V is TRBV9 and J is TRBJ2-5; D may be TRBD1 (5 bases). The CDR3 length is 14 residues. CDR1 is SGDLS and CDR2 is YYNGEE in the germline V gene. Between the trimmed V and J ends, which lost 0 bases and 1 base, there was a span of 7 bases. CDR3 DNA: TGTGCCAGCAGCGTAGGTGACAGCCAAGAGACCCAGTACTTC. The encoded protein is CASSVGDSQETQYF.

The chain uses TRBV9 and TRBJ2-7; 7 nucleotides match TRBD2. CDR1 and CDR2 (germline): SGDLS, YYNGEE. The ends lost 3 bases at V and 0 bases at J; junction bases unmatched: 6. The CDR3 covers 15 residues. CDR3 sequence reads: CASSAGGDYSYEQYF. CDR3 nucleotides: TGTGCCAGCAGCGCCGGAGGGGACTACTCCTACGAGCAGTACTTC.

The rearrangement links TRBV6-4 to TRBJ1-2; TRBD1 agrees at 9 bases. Germline CDR1 reads MRHNA; CDR2 reads SNTAGT. This CDR3 contains 15 residues. Trimming at V came to 5 bases and at J to 0 bases, leaving 4 bases not matched to a gene. The DNA of the CDR3 is TGTGCCAGCAGTCCTACAGGGGGCGCTAACTATGGCTACACCTTC. This gives the protein CASSPTGGANYGYTF.

The chain has TRBV6-5 and TRBJ1-6; D is uncertain. The CDR3 is 13 amino acids. From germline, CDR1 is MNHEY and CDR2 SVGAGI. Trimming took off 3 bases at V and 14 bases at J, with 14 bases between the two ends. For the CDR3, the DNA is TGTGCCAGCAGTTATGTTTCCCCTCCGTCCCTCCACTTT. Translating gives CASSYVSPPSLHF.

The gene calls are TRBV5-1 and TRBJ2-2, with TRBD1 identical over 12 bases. Germline CDR1 is SGHRS and CDR2 is YFSETQ. CDR3 length: 14 amino acids. Losses at the gene ends were 4 bases for V and 8 bases for J; bases not matched to a gene: 3. CDR3 sequence reads: CASSGTGGGGELFF. The DNA of the CDR3 is TGCGCCAGCAGCGGGACAGGGGGCGGAGGGGAGCTGTTTTTT.

The chain links TRBV5-4 to TRBJ2-2; 7 bases match TRBD2. The CDR3 loop spans 16 amino acids. CDR1 SGHNT and CDR2 YYREEE come from the germline V gene (reference sequence). J gave up 0 bases and V 4 bases, and 6 bases lay outside the gene matches. The CDR3 region has the DNA TGTGCCAGCAGCGGGGGGGGGACCCCGAACACCGGGGAGCTGTTTTTT. The encoded protein is CASSGGGTPNTGELFF.

J is TRBJ1-6 and V is TRBV30; no definite D call. Germline V gene sequence: CDR1 GTSNPN, CDR2 SVGIG (reference sequence). V lost 0 bases, J lost 9 bases, and 12 bases lay in between. This CDR3 is 14 amino acids long. CDR3 sequence reads: CAWSVTGVGSPLHF. As DNA, the CDR3 is TGTGCCTGGAGTGTAACGGGAGTTGGTTCACCCCTCCACTTT.

The chain joins TRBV7-3 to TRBJ2-6; tentative D call: TRBD2 (5 bases). V shed 5 bases and J shed 0 bases, with 11 bases lying between them. The CDR3 is 16 amino acids. Germline values: CDR1 SGHTA, CDR2 FQGTGA. CDR3 sequence reads: CASSQSGGSGANVLTF. In DNA form, the CDR3 reads TGTGCCAGCAGCCAATCCGGAGGCTCTGGGGCCAACGTCCTGACTTTC.

CDR3 nucleotide sequence: TGTGCCAGCTCCCGGGGGAAGCGGGGGGGCTTCACCGGGGAGCTGTTTTTT. It is translated as CASSRGKRGGFTGELFF. V gene TRBV7-8 combines with J gene TRBJ2-2, with 10 bases aligning to TRBD2. CDR3 length: 17 amino acids. The germline V gene encodes CDR1 SGHVS and CDR2 FQNEAQ. Germline trimming cut 8 bases from V and 4 bases from J; bases unmatched to any gene: 13.